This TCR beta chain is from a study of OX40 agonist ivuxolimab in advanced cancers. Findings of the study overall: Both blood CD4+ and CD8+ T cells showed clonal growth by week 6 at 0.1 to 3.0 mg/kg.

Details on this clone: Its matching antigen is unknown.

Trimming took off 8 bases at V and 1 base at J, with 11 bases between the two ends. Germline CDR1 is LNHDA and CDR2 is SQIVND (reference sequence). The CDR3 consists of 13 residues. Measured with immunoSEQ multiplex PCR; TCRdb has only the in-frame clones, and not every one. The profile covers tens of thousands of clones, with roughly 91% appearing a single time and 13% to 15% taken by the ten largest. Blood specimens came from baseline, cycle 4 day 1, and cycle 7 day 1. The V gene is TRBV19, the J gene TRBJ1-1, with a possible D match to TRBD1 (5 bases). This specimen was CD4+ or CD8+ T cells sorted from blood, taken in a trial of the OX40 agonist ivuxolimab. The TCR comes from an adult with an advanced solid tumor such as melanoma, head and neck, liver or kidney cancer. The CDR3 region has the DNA TGTGCCAGTTGCCCCCAGGGGAACACTGAAGCTTTCTTT. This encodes CASCPQGNTEAFF.